This TCR beta chain comes out of a study of shared clonotypes between healthy human individuals. Generated by immunoSEQ multiplex PCR, the TCRdb table keeps only in-frame clones and is missing some. The sample consists of about 1 million clones, more than 60% of them appearing once. Findings and caveats of the study: Sample collection involved blood only; tissue repertoires are likely different. Richness estimates generally favored naive over memory subsets. Among non-shared clonotypes, generation probabilities were lower than among those shared by all four donors.

The CDR3 totals 14 residues. Per the germline V gene, CDR1 is MNHEY and CDR2 is SVGAGI. The ends were cut back, 5 bases at V and 8 bases at J, with 15 bases in the middle. With regard to this clone: Its antigen is not identified.

The material sequenced was memory CD4+ T cells sorted from blood. The sample's subset: CD45RA-negative fraction. The chain has TRBV6-5 and TRBJ2-2, with D perhaps TRBD2 (6 bases). The TCR originated in a man aged 18-30 years in good health. CDR3 DNA: TGTGCCAGCAGTAGGGACTGGGGATCAGGGGAGCTGTTTTTT. It translates to CASSRDWGSGELFF.